This entry lists 20 T cell receptor beta chains sequenced from one sample in a study of blood T cell repertoires in COVID-19. Clones were sequenced by immunoSEQ multiplex PCR, and TCRdb holds only the in-frame ones, with some missing. This table holds more than 95,000 clones, approximately 80% found once. Input material: peripheral blood. These TCRs come from a woman between 50 and 59 years old with acute or convalescent COVID-19.

The table lists this clone with a count of one. This chain joins TRBV4-2 and TRBJ2-7; D remains ambiguous. Germline values: CDR1 LGHNA, CDR2 YNFKEQ. CDR3 length: 14 amino acids. V lost 1 base to trimming and J lost 6 bases, with 13 bases between them. The CDR3: CASSQGIGAPEQYF. The DNA of the CDR3 is TGTGCCAGCAGCCAAGGCATCGGAGCGCCCGAGCAGTACTTC.

The chain uses TRBV7-3 and TRBJ2-7, with TRBD2 matching 11 bases. In germline, CDR1 is SGHTA, CDR2 FQGTGA. J was trimmed by 9 bases and V by 2 bases; bases with no gene match: 6. CDR3 size: 14 residues. The DNA for the CDR3 is TGTGCCAGCAGCTTACGCCTAGCGGGAGGCCCGCAGTACTTC. Translation gives CASSLRLAGGPQYF.

As regards this clone: Distinct nucleotide sequences in the sample also encode this CDR3. J is TRBJ1-2 and V is TRBV15, with D hard to call. The ends were cut back, 0 bases at V and 7 bases at J, with 9 bases in the middle. The CDR3 is made up of 13 amino acids. From germline, CDR1 is LNHNV and CDR2 YYDKDF (reference sequence). The CDR3 coding sequence is TGTGCCACCAGCAGAGATCGGGGTTTTGGCTACACCTTC. It encodes CATSRDRGFGYTF.

The V gene is TRBV3-1 (or the pseudogene TRBV3-2), the J gene TRBJ1-1; D remains ambiguous. CDR3 size: 14 residues. V shed 4 bases and J shed 4 bases, with 13 bases lying between them. Germline CDR1 reads LGHDT; CDR2 reads YNNKEL (reference sequence). CDR3 residues: CASSPDPAGTEAFF. CDR3 sequence (DNA): TGTGCCAGCAGCCCCGATCCAGCGGGCACTGAAGCTTTCTTT.

The chain links TRBV27 to TRBJ2-7, with 8 bases identical to TRBD1. Losses at the gene ends were 5 bases for V and 2 bases for J; bases not matched to a gene: 5. This CDR3 comprises 14 residues. Germline CDR1 and CDR2: MNHEY and SMNVEV (reference sequence). This CDR3 is CASSLQGVTYEQYF. As DNA, the CDR3 is TGTGCCAGCAGTCTACAGGGGGTGACCTACGAGCAGTACTTC.

The chain carries TRBV2 and TRBJ1-5; D possibly corresponds to TRBD1 (6 bases). Germline CDR1 reads SNHLY; CDR2 reads FYNNEI. The V and J ends lost 5 bases and 6 bases respectively, with 14 bases between them. This CDR3 region has 14 residues. The CDR3 here is CASSQTGLSQPQHF. Written as DNA, the CDR3 is TGTGCCAGCAGTCAAACAGGGTTAAGTCAGCCCCAGCATTTT. The variable domain in full, completed from reference TRBV2 and TRBJ1-5, reads EPEVTQTPSHQVTQMGQEVILRCVPISNHLYFYWYRQILGQKVEFLVSFYNNEISEKSEIFDDQFSVERPDGSNFTLKIRSTKLEDSAMYFCASSQTGLSQPQHFGDGTRLSIL.

The rearrangement links TRBV4-2 to TRBJ1-2, with TRBD1 identical over 8 bases. This CDR3 is built from 13 residues. Trimming cost V 0 bases and J 6 bases; bases outside gene matches: 0. CDR1 is LGHNA, CDR2 YNFKEQ, per germline. As DNA, the CDR3 is TGTGCCAGCAGCCAAGAGACAGGGGATGGCTACACCTTC. Encoded protein: CASSQETGDGYTF.

This clone was detected only once. The chain combines TRBV6-6 with TRBJ2-3, with D maybe TRBD1 (6 bases). Germline V gene sequence: CDR1 MNHNY, CDR2 SVGAGI (reference sequence). V was shortened by 5 bases and J by 0 bases, with 12 bases between the two germline ends. The CDR3 sequence is 15 residues long. CDR3 sequence: CASSTTGFSTDTQYF. CDR3 coding DNA: TGTGCCAGCAGTACTACAGGGTTCAGCACAGATACGCAGTATTTT.

This chain connects TRBV19 to TRBJ1-5; 12 nucleotides agree with TRBD1. In germline, CDR1 is LNHDA, CDR2 SQIVND (reference sequence). J lost 7 bases, V lost 5 bases, and 6 bases had no gene match. This CDR3 has 15 residues. Here the CDR3 DNA reads TGTGCCAGTAGTGCAGGGACAGGGGGCAGGCAGCCCCAGCATTTT. As protein: CASSAGTGGRQPQHF.

This chain joins TRBV28 and TRBJ1-2; D is perhaps TRBD1 (5 bases). The CDR3 is made up of 12 amino acids. Trimming left V 6 bases short and J 6 bases short, with 11 bases between. The germline V gene encodes CDR1 MDHEN and CDR2 SYDVKM. The CDR3 here is CASSRGIDGYTF. The CDR3 DNA follows: TGTGCCAGCAGCCGGGGGATCGATGGCTACACCTTC.

The sample holds a few counts of this clone. V is TRBV5-1 and J is TRBJ1-1, with no clear D. In germline, CDR1 is SGHRS, CDR2 YFSETQ. V shed 2 bases and J shed 0 bases, with 8 bases lying between them. This CDR3 has 14 residues. CDR3 amino acids: CASSFEVMNTEAFF. Written as DNA, the CDR3 is TGCGCCAGCAGCTTTGAGGTCATGAACACTGAAGCTTTCTTT.

This clone was picked up one time. This chain joins TRBV5-5 and TRBJ1-1; D remains unclear. CDR3 size: 13 residues. V was trimmed by 0 bases and J by 4 bases, leaving 7 bases between them. Per the germline V gene, CDR1 is SGHKS and CDR2 is YYEKEE (reference sequence). CDR3 DNA: TGTGCCAGCAGCTTGGGTCTGAGCACTGAAGCTTTCTTT. As protein: CASSLGLSTEAFF.

In nucleotides, the CDR3 is TGCGCCAGCAGTGGACTCGGAGGGACAGCCTTTCTAGGCTACACCTTC. This encodes CASSGLGGTAFLGYTF. This chain joins TRBV10-2 and TRBJ1-2; 7 bases align to TRBD1. With V trimmed by 4 bases and J by 8 bases, 16 bases remained unmatched. The CDR3 runs to 16 residues. The germline CDR1 and CDR2 sequences are WSHSY and SAAADI.

The gene calls are TRBV9 and TRBJ2-1, with D maybe TRBD2 (6 bases). The CDR3 runs 17 residues. V shed 4 bases and J shed 0 bases, with 17 bases lying between them. Germline V lookup: CDR1 SGDLS, CDR2 YYNGEE. Written as DNA, the CDR3 is TGTGCCAGCAGCCCCCGACCGGGCGGGAACTCCTACAATGAGCAGTTCTTC. Protein product: CASSPRPGGNSYNEQFF.

The chain is built from TRBV21-1 and TRBJ2-3; TRBD2 reflects the table's D call only, with no check against the DNA. TRBV21-1 is described as a pseudogene. This CDR3 is 23 amino acids long. The CDR3 DNA sequence: TGTGCCAGCAGCAAAGCCAGCTCCCCGGGACTAGCGGGGGGCCCCACTAGCACAGATACGCAGTATTTT. Amino acids: CASSKASSPGLAGGPTSTDTQYF.

This clone occurred a few times. The chain joins TRBV5-1 to TRBJ2-2; the match to TRBD2 covers 10 bases. Trimming at V came to 2 bases and at J to 1 base, leaving 2 bases not matched to a gene. The CDR3 covers 16 residues. Germline V gene lookup returns CDR1 SGHRS and CDR2 YFSETQ. This CDR3 is CASSFLAGVNTGELFF. In DNA, the CDR3 is TGCGCCAGCAGCTTCCTAGCGGGAGTGAACACCGGGGAGCTGTTTTTT.

The chain employs TRBV6-4 and TRBJ1-5; D is uncertain. Germline CDR1 reads MRHNA; CDR2 reads SNTAGT. The CDR3 is 12 residues long. Trimming removed 6 bases at V and 7 bases at J, with 10 bases between. DNA of the CDR3: TGTGCCAGCAGGCACTATAGGCAGCCCCAGCATTTT. It translates to CASRHYRQPQHF.

This clone has a handful of counts. V and J are TRBV11-1 and TRBJ2-5; tentatively, D is TRBD1 (6 bases). From germline, CDR1 is SGHAT and CDR2 FQDESV (reference sequence). The CDR3 totals 13 residues. V was cut by 6 bases and J by 5 bases, with 13 bases left in between. This CDR3 is CASSPRTEETQYF. The CDR3 DNA reads as TGTGCCAGCAGTCCCAGGACAGAGGAGACCCAGTACTTC.

Only a few counts were recorded for this clone. The chain carries TRBV28 and TRBJ1-1; D is undetermined. Trimming pared 3 bases from V and 4 bases from J, leaving 12 bases between. Germline V gene lookup returns CDR1 MDHEN and CDR2 SYDVKM. This CDR3 has 14 amino acids. The CDR3 nucleotides read TGTGCCAGCAGTTTGGCGGGCCGGGGCACTGAAGCTTTCTTT. This translates into CASSLAGRGTEAFF.

J is TRBJ1-2 and V is TRBV2, with 8 bases aligning to TRBD1. This CDR3 region has 16 residues. With 4 bases clipped from V and 6 bases from J, the junction kept 13 bases outside the gene matches. Germline values: CDR1 SNHLY, CDR2 FYNNEI. CDR3 region: CASSVPQGALLDGYTF. The CDR3 region has the DNA TGTGCCAGCAGTGTCCCCCAGGGGGCCCTCCTTGATGGCTACACCTTC.